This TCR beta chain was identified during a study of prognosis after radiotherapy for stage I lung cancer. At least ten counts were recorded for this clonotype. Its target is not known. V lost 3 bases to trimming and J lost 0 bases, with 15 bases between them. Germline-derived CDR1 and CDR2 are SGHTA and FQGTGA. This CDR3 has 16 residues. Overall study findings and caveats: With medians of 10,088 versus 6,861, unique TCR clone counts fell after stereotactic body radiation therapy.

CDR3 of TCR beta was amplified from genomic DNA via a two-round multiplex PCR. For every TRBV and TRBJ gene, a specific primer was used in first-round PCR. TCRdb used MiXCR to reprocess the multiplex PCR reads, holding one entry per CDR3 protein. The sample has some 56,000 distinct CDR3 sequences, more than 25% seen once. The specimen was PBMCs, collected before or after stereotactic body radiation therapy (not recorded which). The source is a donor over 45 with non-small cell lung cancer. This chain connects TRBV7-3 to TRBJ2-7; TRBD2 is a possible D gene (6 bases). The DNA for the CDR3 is TGTGCCAGCAGCTTTTCCCGGGGGAGCCACTCCTACGAGCAGTACTTC. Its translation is CASSFSRGSHSYEQYF. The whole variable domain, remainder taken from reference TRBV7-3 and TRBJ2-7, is GAGVSQTPSNKVTEKGKYVELRCDPISGHTALYWYRQSLGQGPEFLIYFQGTGAADDSGLPNDRFFAVRPEGSVSTLKIQRTERGDSAVYLCASSFSRGSHSYEQYFGPGTRLTVT.